This T cell receptor (beta chain) originates from a study of blood T cell repertoires in COVID-19. On the study more broadly: Collection of acute and convalescent COVID-19 samples took place in the United States, Italy and Spain. Sample material is recorded as cDNA or gDNA derived from T cells, B-cell-depleted T cells, or PBMCs.

Source study methods: Estimation of nucleated cell counts relied on the amplification of reference gene primers. Only in-frame clones appear in the TCRdb table, and some are missing; sequencing was by immunoSEQ multiplex PCR. That table furnishes V, J and clone size, whereas the DNA furnished D and trimming. The sample lists 180,000 or so clones, roughly 88% seen once, with 9.8% in the top ten. The sequencing sample was made of peripheral blood. This TCR was sampled from an elderly woman with acute or convalescent COVID-19.

CDR3 in amino acids: CASSLVGTGELFF. The DNA of the CDR3 is TGTGCCAGCAGCTTGGTCGGCACCGGGGAGCTGTTTTTT. The chain couples TRBV5-4 to TRBJ2-2, with D unresolved. CDR1 and CDR2 from the germline V gene are SGHNT and YYREEE (reference sequence). V was pared by 0 bases and J by 4 bases, with 4 bases between. CDR3 length: 13 amino acids.